This record looks at one TCR beta chain sequence and its context. A much more abundant neighbour one base away suggests this may be a read error. This is likely a read error, given that the CDR3 carries no conserved phenylalanine or tryptophan at its end. The entry originates in a study of human T cells and chemical hapten exposure. TCRdb redid the calling of the RACE reads with MiXCR, one entry per CDR3 protein. Of approximately 110,000 distinct CDR3 sequences detected, 9.2% appear once; the ten largest clones hold 3% to 4%. CDR3 length: 16 residues. Germline CDR1 and CDR2: SGHRS and YFSETQ. V lost 0 bases, J lost 2 bases, and 12 bases lay in between. The time point was: patch test 2, 6 weeks after DPC sensitization. Treatment given: therapeutic diphenylcyclopropenone sensitization with weekly scalp DPC.

Material: whole blood, obtained in connection with sensitization to the hapten diphenylcyclopropenone (DPC). V is TRBV5-1 and J is TRBJ2-1, with TRBD2 as a possible D gene (6 bases). The sequence came from a woman aged 40-49 years with alopecia areata. Some clones in this sample may be carry-over from other donors' samples. CDR3 in DNA: TGCGCCAGCAGCTTGGCCGGAGGGTACACCTACAATGAGCAGTTCATC. As protein: CASSLAGGYTYNEQFI.